This paragraph covers one T cell receptor beta chain sequence. Its antigen is still unknown. Constant-segment primers and 5'RACE yielded cDNA libraries for TCR alpha and TCR beta, each carrying sample barcodes and UMIs. One entry per CDR3 protein, called by TCRdb with MiXCR from the 5' RACE reads. This sample carries under 200,000 distinct CDR3 sequences, 25% to 40% of them seen once, and the ten largest clones take approximately 12%. The sample is drawn from a study of T-cell memory formation after mild COVID-19. Study-wide results and caveats: Contracting CD4+ clones sat mainly in CM and EM; CD8+ in EMRA. A subset of responding clones appeared in pre-infection memory, suggesting cross-reactive memory joined.

V lost 5 bases and J 2 bases, leaving 15 bases between the germline ends. CDR1 is GTSNPN, CDR2 SVGIG, per germline (reference sequence). The CDR3 spans 14 residues. The chain couples TRBV30 to TRBJ1-2; D is perhaps TRBD1 (6 bases). The sample was PBMCs or a T cell subset sorted from them (not recorded which). The origin of this receptor is an adult woman who had mild COVID-19 (a few samples of this study predate the infection). Cell type and time point are not known. The CDR3 coding sequence is TGTGCCTGGGCCCCGGGACACGAGAACTATGGCTACACCTTC. Residues: CAWAPGHENYGYTF.